This T cell receptor beta chain was captured in a study of control samples from healthy donors and cancer patients. The CDR3 spans 15 residues. Looked up from germline, CDR1 is SNHLY and CDR2 is FYNNEI. Trimming pared 6 bases from V and 0 bases from J, leaving 14 bases between. Repertoires were generated with immunoSEQ multiplex PCR, while TCRdb's copy carries only in-frame clones and drops some. The table includes more than 150,000 clones, over 80% detected once. The receptor comes from a man aged 18 to 35 in good health. The V call is TRBV2, the J call TRBJ1-1, with D unresolved. Material for sequencing was blood. CDR3 residues: CASSGRRALNTEAFF. The CDR3 nucleotides are TGTGCCAGCAGCGGGAGGAGAGCCCTGAACACTGAAGCTTTCTTT.